This T cell receptor (beta chain) was profiled in a study of synovial regulatory T cells in juvenile arthritis. For the study at large: Six or seven patients were on methotrexate and three were untreated. The study's findings and limits: Largely private between patients, iaTreg TCR repertoires showed partial overlap with synovial Teff and blood CPL repertoires.

Its frequency marks this clone as medium-sized. Its cognate antigen is unknown. The assay was immunoSEQ multiplex PCR, and TCRdb's table has in-frame clones only and misses some. This sample's table has about 2,100 clones. CDR1 and CDR2 from the germline V gene are SNHLY and FYNNEI. CDR3 length equals 17 residues. There is no recorded DNA. Synovial fluid was collected with matched peripheral blood from each patient with active arthritis. Donors were some 11 juvenile idiopathic arthritis patients with active disease, 3 polyarticular and 8 oligoarticular. This receptor was identified in a donor between 2 and 29 years old with juvenile idiopathic arthritis. The source material was Treg cells from the synovium. The chain joins TRBV2 to TRBJ2-6; TCRdb selects TRBD2, and the lack of DNA leaves this call unchecked. The CDR3 is CASSEEQLAFGANVLTF.